This T cell receptor beta chain stems from a study of blood T cell repertoires in COVID-19. In the study overall: Some COVID-19 samples were acute and others convalescent; all came from the United States, Italy and Spain. PBMCs, B-cell-depleted T cells, or T cells provided the cDNA or gDNA that made up the material.

This clone has a handful of counts. In the original processing: How many nucleated cells were present was estimated from reference gene primer amplification. TCRdb's copy holds only in-frame clones and misses some; the assay was immunoSEQ multiplex PCR. The D gene and trimming were derived from the DNA, and the V and J assignments and clone size from that table. Here the sample spans over 60,000 clones, roughly 77% being singletons. This TCR derives from a human donor in a cohort sampled during active COVID-19. The sequencing input was peripheral blood.

The CDR3 sequence: CAWSRGQGRNTIYF. The CDR3 DNA reads as TGTGCCTGGAGTAGGGGACAGGGAAGAAACACCATATATTTT. The chain recombines TRBV30 with TRBJ1-3; 9 nucleotides agree with TRBD1. The CDR3 is 14 amino acids. J lost 5 bases, V lost 2 bases, and 4 bases had no gene match. Per germline, CDR1 GTSNPN and CDR2 SVGIG (reference sequence).